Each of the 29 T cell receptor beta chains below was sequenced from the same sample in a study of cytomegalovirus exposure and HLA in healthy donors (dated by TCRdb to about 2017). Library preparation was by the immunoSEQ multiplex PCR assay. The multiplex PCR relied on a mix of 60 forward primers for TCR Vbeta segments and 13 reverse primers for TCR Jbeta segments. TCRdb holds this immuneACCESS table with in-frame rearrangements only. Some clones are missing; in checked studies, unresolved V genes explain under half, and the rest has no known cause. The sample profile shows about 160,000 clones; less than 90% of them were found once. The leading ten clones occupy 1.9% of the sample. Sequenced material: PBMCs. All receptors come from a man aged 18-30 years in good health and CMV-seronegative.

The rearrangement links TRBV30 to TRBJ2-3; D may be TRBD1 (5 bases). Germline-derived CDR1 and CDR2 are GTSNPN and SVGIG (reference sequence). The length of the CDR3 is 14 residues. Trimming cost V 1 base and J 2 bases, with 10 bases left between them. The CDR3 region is CAWSEGVLTDTQYF. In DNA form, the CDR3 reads TGTGCCTGGAGTGAAGGGGTCCTCACAGATACGCAGTATTTT. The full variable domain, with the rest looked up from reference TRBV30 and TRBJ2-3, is SQTIHQWPATLVQPVGSPLSLECTVEGTSNPNLYWYRQAAGRGLQLLFYSVGIGQISSEVPQNLSASRPQDRQFILSSKKLLLSDSGFYLCAWSEGVLTDTQYFGPGTRLTVL.

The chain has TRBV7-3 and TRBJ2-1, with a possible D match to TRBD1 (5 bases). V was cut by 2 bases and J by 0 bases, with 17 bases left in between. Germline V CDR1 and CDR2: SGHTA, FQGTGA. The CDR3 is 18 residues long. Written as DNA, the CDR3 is TGTGCCAGCAGCTTAGGAGCAGGGCAACTAACCTCCTACAATGAGCAGTTCTTC. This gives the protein CASSLGAGQLTSYNEQFF.

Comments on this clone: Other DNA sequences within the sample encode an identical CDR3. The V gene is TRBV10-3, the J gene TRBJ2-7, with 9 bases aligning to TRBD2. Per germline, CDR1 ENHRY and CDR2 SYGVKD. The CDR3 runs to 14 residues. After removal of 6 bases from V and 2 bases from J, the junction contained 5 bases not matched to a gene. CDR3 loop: CAIRLAGGPYEQYF. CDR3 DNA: TGTGCCATCAGGCTGGCGGGAGGGCCCTACGAGCAGTACTTC.

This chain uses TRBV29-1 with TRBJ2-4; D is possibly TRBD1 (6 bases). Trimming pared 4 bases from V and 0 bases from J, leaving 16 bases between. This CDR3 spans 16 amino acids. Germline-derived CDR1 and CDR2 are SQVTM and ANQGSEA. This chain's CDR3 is CSVVSGTSLAKNIQYF. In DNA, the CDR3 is TGCAGCGTTGTATCTGGGACATCTCTAGCCAAAAACATTCAGTACTTC.

CDR3 in amino acids: CASGGRRGSNEQFF. In DNA form, the CDR3 reads TGTGCCAGCGGAGGTAGGAGGGGAAGCAATGAGCAGTTCTTC. V is TRBV27 and J is TRBJ2-1; D may be TRBD2 (6 bases). Trimming stripped 8 bases from V and 6 bases from J, with 17 bases between. From germline, CDR1 is MNHEY and CDR2 SMNVEV (reference sequence). The CDR3 loop spans 14 amino acids.

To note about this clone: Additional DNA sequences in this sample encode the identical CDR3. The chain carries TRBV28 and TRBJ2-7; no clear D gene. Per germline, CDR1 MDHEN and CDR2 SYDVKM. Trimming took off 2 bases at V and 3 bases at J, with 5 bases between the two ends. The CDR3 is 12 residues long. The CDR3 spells CASSLGDYEQYF. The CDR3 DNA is TGTGCCAGCAGTTTAGGAGACTACGAGCAGTACTTC. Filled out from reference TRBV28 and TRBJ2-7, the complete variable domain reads DVKVTQSSRYLVKRTGEKVFLECVQDMDHENMFWYRQDPGLGLRLIYFSYDVKMKEKGDIPEGYSVSREKKERFSLILESASTNQTSMYLCASSLGDYEQYFGPGTRLTVT.

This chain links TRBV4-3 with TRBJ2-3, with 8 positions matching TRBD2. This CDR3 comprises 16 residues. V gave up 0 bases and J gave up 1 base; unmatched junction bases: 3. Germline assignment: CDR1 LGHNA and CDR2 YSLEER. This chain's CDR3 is CASSQEGREGTDTQYF. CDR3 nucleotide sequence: TGCGCCAGCAGCCAAGAAGGGCGGGAGGGCACAGATACGCAGTATTTT.

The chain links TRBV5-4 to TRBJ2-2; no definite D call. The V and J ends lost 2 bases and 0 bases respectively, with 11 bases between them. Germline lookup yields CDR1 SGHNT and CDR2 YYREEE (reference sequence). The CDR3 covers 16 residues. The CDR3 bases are TGTGCCAGCAGCTTCTTTCTTTCAGCGAACACCGGGGAGCTGTTTTTT. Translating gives CASSFFLSANTGELFF.

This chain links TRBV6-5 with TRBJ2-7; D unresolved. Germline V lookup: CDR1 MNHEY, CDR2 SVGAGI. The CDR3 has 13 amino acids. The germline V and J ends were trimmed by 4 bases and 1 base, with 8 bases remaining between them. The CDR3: CASSSYNSYEQYF. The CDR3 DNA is TGTGCCAGCAGTTCGTACAATTCCTACGAGCAGTACTTC.

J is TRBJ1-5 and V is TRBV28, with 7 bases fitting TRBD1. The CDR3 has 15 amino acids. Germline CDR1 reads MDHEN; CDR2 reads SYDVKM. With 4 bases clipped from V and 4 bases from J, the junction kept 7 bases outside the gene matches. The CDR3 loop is CASSWGQTSNQPQHF. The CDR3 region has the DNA TGTGCCAGCAGTTGGGGACAGACGAGTAATCAGCCCCAGCATTTT.

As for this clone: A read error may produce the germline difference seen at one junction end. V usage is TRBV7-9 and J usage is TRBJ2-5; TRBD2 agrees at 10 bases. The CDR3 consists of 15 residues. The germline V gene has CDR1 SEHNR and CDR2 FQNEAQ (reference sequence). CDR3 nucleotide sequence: TGTTCCAGCAGCATAATTAGCGGGAGGAGAGAGACCCAGTACTTC. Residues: CSSSIISGRRETQYF.

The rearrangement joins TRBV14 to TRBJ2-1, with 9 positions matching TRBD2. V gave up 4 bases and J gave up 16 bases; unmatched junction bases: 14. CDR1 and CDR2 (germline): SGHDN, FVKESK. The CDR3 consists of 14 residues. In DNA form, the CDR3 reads TGTGCCAGCAGCCCACGGGCGGGAGGGTTTCCAGAATTCTTC. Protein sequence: CASSPRAGGFPEFF.

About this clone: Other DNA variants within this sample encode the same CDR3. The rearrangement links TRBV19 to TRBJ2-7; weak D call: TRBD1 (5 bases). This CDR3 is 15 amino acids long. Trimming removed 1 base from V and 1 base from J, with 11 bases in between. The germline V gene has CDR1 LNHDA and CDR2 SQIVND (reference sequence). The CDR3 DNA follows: TGTGCCAGTAGTATAGGGGGCGGCTCATCCTACGAGCAGTACTTC. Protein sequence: CASSIGGGSSYEQYF.

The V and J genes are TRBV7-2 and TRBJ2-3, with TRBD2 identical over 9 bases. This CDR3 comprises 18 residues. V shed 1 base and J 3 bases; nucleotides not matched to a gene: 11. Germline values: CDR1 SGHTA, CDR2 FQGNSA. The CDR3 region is CASSLGVDSGGPTDTQYF. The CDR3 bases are TGTGCCAGCAGCTTAGGGGTTGATAGCGGGGGTCCGACAGATACGCAGTATTTT.

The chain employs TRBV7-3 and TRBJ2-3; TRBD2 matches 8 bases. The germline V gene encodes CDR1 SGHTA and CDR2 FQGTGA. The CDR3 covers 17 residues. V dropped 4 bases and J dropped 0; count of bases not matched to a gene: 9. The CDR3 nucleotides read TGTGCCAGCAGCTCCGGACTAGCAGCCCGGAGCACAGATACGCAGTATTTT. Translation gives CASSSGLAARSTDTQYF.

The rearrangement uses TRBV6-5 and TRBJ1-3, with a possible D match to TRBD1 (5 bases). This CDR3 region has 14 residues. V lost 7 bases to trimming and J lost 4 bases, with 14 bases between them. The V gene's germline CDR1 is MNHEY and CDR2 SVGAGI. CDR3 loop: CASKRGGSGNTIYF. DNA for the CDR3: TGTGCCAGCAAGAGGGGAGGCTCCGGAAACACCATATATTTT.

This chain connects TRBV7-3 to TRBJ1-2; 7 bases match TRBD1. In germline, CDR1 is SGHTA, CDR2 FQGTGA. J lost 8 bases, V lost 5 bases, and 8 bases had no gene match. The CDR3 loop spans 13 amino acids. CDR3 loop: CASSPGGSRGYTF. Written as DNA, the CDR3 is TGTGCCAGCAGCCCAGGGGGGAGTAGAGGCTACACCTTC.

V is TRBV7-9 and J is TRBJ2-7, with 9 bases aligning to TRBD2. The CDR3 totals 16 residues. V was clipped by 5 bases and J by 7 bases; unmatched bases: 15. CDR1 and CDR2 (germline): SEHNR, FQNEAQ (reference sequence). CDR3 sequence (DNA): TGTGCCAGCAGCCCCCTTAGGGTAGCGGGAGTGGATGAGCAGTACTTC. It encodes CASSPLRVAGVDEQYF.

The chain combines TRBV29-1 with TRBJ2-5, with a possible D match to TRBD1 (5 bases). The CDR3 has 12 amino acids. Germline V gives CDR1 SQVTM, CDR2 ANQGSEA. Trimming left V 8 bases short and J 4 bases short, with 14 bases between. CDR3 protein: CSPRDLGETQYF. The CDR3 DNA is TGCAGCCCCAGGGATTTAGGAGAGACCCAGTACTTC.

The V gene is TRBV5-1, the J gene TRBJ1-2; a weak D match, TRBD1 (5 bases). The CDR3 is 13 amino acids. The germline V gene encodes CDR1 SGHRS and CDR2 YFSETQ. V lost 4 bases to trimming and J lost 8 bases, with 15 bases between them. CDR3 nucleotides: TGCGCCAGCAGCCTGGGCTCAGGGAAAGGCTACACCTTC. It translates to CASSLGSGKGYTF.

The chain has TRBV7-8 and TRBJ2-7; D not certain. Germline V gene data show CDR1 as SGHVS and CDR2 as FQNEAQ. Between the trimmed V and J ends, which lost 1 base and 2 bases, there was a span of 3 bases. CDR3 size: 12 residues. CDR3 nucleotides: TGTGCCAGCAGCTTAGACACCTACGAGCAGTACTTC. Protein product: CASSLDTYEQYF.

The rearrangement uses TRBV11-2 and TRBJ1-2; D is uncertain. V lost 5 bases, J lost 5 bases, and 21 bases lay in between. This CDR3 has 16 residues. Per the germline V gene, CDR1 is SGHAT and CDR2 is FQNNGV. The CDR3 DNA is TGTGCCAGCAGCCCGATACATGGCAGAAGTTGGTATGGCTACACCTTC. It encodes CASSPIHGRSWYGYTF. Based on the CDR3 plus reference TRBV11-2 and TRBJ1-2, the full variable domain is EAGVAQSPRYKIIEKRQSVAFWCNPISGHATLYWYQQILGQGPKLLIQFQNNGVVDDSQLPKDRFSAERLKGVDSTLKIQPAKLEDSAVYLCASSPIHGRSWYGYTFGSGTRLTVV.

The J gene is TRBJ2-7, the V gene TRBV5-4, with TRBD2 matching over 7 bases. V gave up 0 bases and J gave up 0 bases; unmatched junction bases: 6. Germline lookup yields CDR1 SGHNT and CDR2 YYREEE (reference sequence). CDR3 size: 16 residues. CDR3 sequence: CASSLGSRGSSYEQYF. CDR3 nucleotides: TGTGCCAGCAGCTTGGGATCCCGCGGGAGCTCCTACGAGCAGTACTTC.

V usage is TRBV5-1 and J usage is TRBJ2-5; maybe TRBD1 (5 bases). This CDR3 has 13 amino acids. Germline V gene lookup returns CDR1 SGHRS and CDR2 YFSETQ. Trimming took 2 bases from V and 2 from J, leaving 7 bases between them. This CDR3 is CASSFQGQETQYF. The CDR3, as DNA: TGCGCCAGCAGCTTCCAGGGACAAGAGACCCAGTACTTC. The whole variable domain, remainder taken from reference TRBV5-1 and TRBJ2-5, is KAGVTQTPRYLIKTRGQQVTLSCSPISGHRSVSWYQQTPGQGLQFLFEYFSETQRNKGNFPGRFSGRQFSNSRSEMNVSTLELGDSALYLCASSFQGQETQYFGPGTRLLVL.

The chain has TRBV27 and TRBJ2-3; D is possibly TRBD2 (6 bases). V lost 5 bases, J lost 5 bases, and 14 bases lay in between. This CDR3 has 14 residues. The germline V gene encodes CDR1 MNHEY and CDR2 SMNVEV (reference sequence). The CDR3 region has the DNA TGTGCCAGCAGTCTTCCGGGGGTTCGAGATACGCAGTATTTT. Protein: CASSLPGVRDTQYF.

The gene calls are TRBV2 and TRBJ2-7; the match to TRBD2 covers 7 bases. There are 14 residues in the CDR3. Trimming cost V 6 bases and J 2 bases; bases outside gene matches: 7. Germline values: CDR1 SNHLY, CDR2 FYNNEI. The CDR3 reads CASSSASGTYEQYF. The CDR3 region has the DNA TGTGCCAGCAGCTCGGCCAGCGGGACCTACGAGCAGTACTTC.

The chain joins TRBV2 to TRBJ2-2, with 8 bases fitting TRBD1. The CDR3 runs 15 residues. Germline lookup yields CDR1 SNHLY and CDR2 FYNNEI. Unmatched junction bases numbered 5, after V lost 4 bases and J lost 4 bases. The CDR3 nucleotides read TGTGCCAGCAGTGCTGACAGGGGAATCACCGGGGAGCTGTTTTTT. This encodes CASSADRGITGELFF.

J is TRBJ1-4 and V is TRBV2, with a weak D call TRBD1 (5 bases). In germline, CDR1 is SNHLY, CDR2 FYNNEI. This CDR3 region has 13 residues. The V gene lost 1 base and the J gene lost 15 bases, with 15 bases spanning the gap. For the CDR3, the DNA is TGTGCCAGCAGTGAAGAGAAAGGGGCAGGGTTGTTTTTT. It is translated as CASSEEKGAGLFF.

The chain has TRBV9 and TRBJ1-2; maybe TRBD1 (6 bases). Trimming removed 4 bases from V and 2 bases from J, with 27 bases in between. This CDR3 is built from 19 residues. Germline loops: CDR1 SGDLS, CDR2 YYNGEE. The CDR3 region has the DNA TGTGCCAGCAGCCCCCGCCCGGTAGCAGGGGACCTGGGGAACTATGGCTACACCTTC. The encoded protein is CASSPRPVAGDLGNYGYTF.